Shown below are 28 T cell receptor beta chains from a single sample sequenced in a study of T cell changes during pregnancy in multiple sclerosis. Only in-frame clones appear in the TCRdb table, and some are missing; sequencing was by immunoSEQ multiplex PCR. Of 70,000 or so clones in the sample, around nine tenths were seen once. This specimen consisted of CD4+ T cells from peripheral blood mononuclear cells, obtained before pregnancy. These receptors all come from a female donor with multiple sclerosis, enrolled in a pregnancy study.

Comments on this clone: A junction end diverges from the germline sequence, so it may reflect a read error. The V call is TRBV6-1, the J call TRBJ1-1; TRBD1 matches at 10 bases. Per germline, CDR1 MNHNS and CDR2 SASEGT. The CDR3 length is 17 residues. CDR3 region: CASSDRDRGPRNPEAFF. CDR3 nucleotides: TGTGCCAGCAGTGACCGGGACAGGGGCCCCAGGAACCCTGAAGCTTTCTTT.

The chain recombines TRBV11-1 with TRBJ2-5; 10 nucleotides agree with TRBD2. This CDR3 comprises 15 residues. The V and J ends lost 6 bases and 4 bases, in that order; junction bases with no gene match: 8. Germline CDR1 SGHAT, CDR2 FQDESV (reference sequence). CDR3: CASRGSGGAGETQYF. The CDR3 nucleotides read TGTGCCAGCAGGGGGAGCGGGGGGGCCGGAGAGACCCAGTACTTC.

The chain employs TRBV15 and TRBJ2-3; 7 positions match TRBD2. This CDR3 has 18 amino acids. Trimming took 0 bases from V and 2 from J; bases not matched to a gene: 11. The germline CDR1 and CDR2 sequences are LNHNV and YYDKDF (reference sequence). The CDR3 loop is CATSRDPKLAPFTDTQYF. The DNA for the CDR3 is TGTGCCACCAGCAGAGATCCCAAACTAGCGCCTTTCACAGATACGCAGTATTTT.

The J gene is TRBJ1-6, the V gene TRBV6-6, with TRBD1 identical over 8 bases. The CDR3 is 14 amino acids. V shed 8 bases and J 7 bases; nucleotides not matched to a gene: 7. Germline CDR1 and CDR2: MNHNY and SVGAGI (reference sequence). Written as DNA, the CDR3 is TGTGCCAGCGGTCTCGGACAGGGCAATTCACCCCTCCACTTT. It translates to CASGLGQGNSPLHF.

The genes are TRBV5-1 and TRBJ1-6, with D tentatively TRBD1 (5 bases). Germline CDR1 and CDR2: SGHRS and YFSETQ. The CDR3 contains 15 residues. Deletions cut 1 base from V and 5 bases from J, with 10 bases between. In DNA form, the CDR3 reads TGCGCCAGCAGCTTGTCAGGGAAGGATAATTCACCCCTCCACTTT. As protein: CASSLSGKDNSPLHF.

The chain uses TRBV10-3 and TRBJ1-6; D uncertain. There are 16 residues in the CDR3. V gave up 0 bases and J gave up 7 bases, with 13 bases separating them. Germline assignment: CDR1 ENHRY and CDR2 SYGVKD. The CDR3 region is CAISESGRGSNSPLHF. In DNA form, the CDR3 reads TGTGCCATCAGTGAGTCTGGTCGGGGTAGCAATTCACCCCTCCACTTT.

V and J are TRBV18 and TRBJ2-7, with D tentatively TRBD1 (5 bases). The CDR3 loop spans 16 amino acids. CDR1 and CDR2 (germline): KGHSH, LQKENI. The ends were cut back, 3 bases at V and 2 bases at J, with 17 bases in the middle. As DNA, the CDR3 is TGTGCCAGCTCACCCCTTGACAGTGGAAAAACCTACGAGCAGTACTTC. Its protein is CASSPLDSGKTYEQYF.

Only one count was recorded for this clone. The chain carries TRBV27 and TRBJ2-5; D remains ambiguous. The length of the CDR3 is 12 residues. Trimming took 4 bases from V and 0 from J, leaving 3 bases between them. CDR1 and CDR2 from the germline V gene are MNHEY and SMNVEV (reference sequence). CDR3 region: CASSSNQETQYF. CDR3 nucleotides: TGTGCCAGCAGTTCAAACCAAGAGACCCAGTACTTC.

The chain links TRBV30 to TRBJ2-2; possibly TRBD1 for D (6 bases). CDR3 size: 13 residues. Per the germline V gene, CDR1 is GTSNPN and CDR2 is SVGIG (reference sequence). V dropped 4 bases and J dropped 6 bases, with 12 bases sitting between them. CDR3 bases: TGTGCCTGGAACCAGGGGTTCCCCGGGGAGCTGTTTTTT. It yields the protein CAWNQGFPGELFF.

The genes are TRBV5-1 and TRBJ2-3; 7 bases line up with TRBD1. The CDR3 runs to 16 residues. From germline, CDR1 is SGHRS and CDR2 YFSETQ. The V and J ends lost 4 bases and 2 bases, in that order; junction bases with no gene match: 10. For the CDR3, the DNA is TGCGCCAGCAGCCCCCGTGGCACAGGGGACACAGATACGCAGTATTTT. Protein: CASSPRGTGDTDTQYF.

The genes are TRBV7-3 and TRBJ2-1; 8 nucleotides align to TRBD2. The CDR3 runs to 15 residues. Germline CDR1 SGHTA, CDR2 FQGTGA. After removal of 4 bases from V and 8 bases from J, the junction contained 10 bases not matched to a gene. The CDR3 nucleotides are TGTGCCAGCAGCTCGATGAGCGGGAGTAGATATGAGCAGTTCTTC. It codes for CASSSMSGSRYEQFF.

This clone was counted between two and nine times. The V call is TRBV7-9, the J call TRBJ1-6; 9 bases line up with TRBD1. CDR3 size: 16 residues. The germline V gene encodes CDR1 SEHNR and CDR2 FQNEAQ (reference sequence). The junction had 8 bases not matched to a gene; V was cut back by 4 bases and J by 7 bases. The CDR3 protein is CASSSYPTGGNSPLHF. The CDR3 bases are TGTGCCAGCAGCTCCTACCCGACAGGGGGAAATTCACCCCTCCACTTT. Drawing the rest from reference TRBV7-9 and TRBJ1-6, the complete variable domain is DTGVSQNPRHKITKRGQNVTFRCDPISEHNRLYWYRQTLGQGPEFLTYFQNEAQLEKSRLLSDRFSAERPKGSFSTLEIQRTEQGDSAMYLCASSSYPTGGNSPLHFGNGTRLTVT.

The chain combines TRBV19 with TRBJ1-1; 7 bases line up with TRBD1. The germline CDR1 and CDR2 sequences are LNHDA and SQIVND (reference sequence). Germline trimming cut 0 bases from V and 1 base from J; bases unmatched to any gene: 5. This CDR3 contains 16 residues. DNA for the CDR3: TGTGCCAGTAGTATAGACGCAACAGGGGCGAACACTGAAGCTTTCTTT. Translated, it gives CASSIDATGANTEAFF. The full variable domain, completed using reference TRBV19 and TRBJ1-1, is DGGITQSPKYLFRKEGQNVTLSCEQNLNHDAMYWYRQDPGQGLRLIYYSQIVNDFQKGDIAEGYSVSREKKESFPLTVTSAQKNPTAFYLCASSIDATGANTEAFFGQGTRLTVV.

V gene TRBV7-8 combines with J gene TRBJ1-1, with D possibly matching TRBD1 (5 bases). CDR1 and CDR2 from the germline V gene are SGHVS and FQNEAQ. V was trimmed by 1 base and J by 4 bases, leaving 19 bases between them. The CDR3 spans 17 residues. The DNA of the CDR3 is TGTGCCAGCAGCTTAGAATGGGGTGGGACTGCTGGCACTGAAGCTTTCTTT. It encodes CASSLEWGGTAGTEAFF.

This clone was picked up one time. This chain links TRBV6-1 with TRBJ2-3, with 9 bases identical to TRBD1. Germline V gene lookup returns CDR1 MNHNS and CDR2 SASEGT. This CDR3 region has 15 residues. After removal of 3 bases from V and 3 bases from J, the junction contained 4 bases not matched to a gene. The CDR3 DNA reads TGTGCCAGCAGTGAGGGACAGGGCAGGACAGATACGCAGTATTTT. This gives the protein CASSEGQGRTDTQYF.

V usage is TRBV5-1 and J usage is TRBJ2-5; TRBD1 agrees at 12 bases. The CDR3 extends over 15 amino acids. Germline V gives CDR1 SGHRS, CDR2 YFSETQ. After removal of 4 bases from V and 5 bases from J, the junction contained 6 bases not matched to a gene. CDR3 protein: CASSHTGTGGETQYF. The CDR3, as DNA: TGCGCCAGCAGCCATACCGGGACAGGGGGCGAGACCCAGTACTTC.

The V call is TRBV2, the J call TRBJ1-2; D is perhaps TRBD1 (6 bases). This CDR3 is built from 15 residues. Germline CDR1 reads SNHLY; CDR2 reads FYNNEI. Trimming shortened V by 6 bases and J by 2 bases, and 16 bases separated the two germline ends. CDR3 coding DNA: TGTGCCAGCAGGCCCGGGACAAGCAACAACTATGGCTACACCTTC. Translation: CASRPGTSNNYGYTF. Combining the CDR3 with reference TRBV2 and TRBJ1-2 gives the whole variable domain EPEVTQTPSHQVTQMGQEVILRCVPISNHLYFYWYRQILGQKVEFLVSFYNNEISEKSEIFDDQFSVERPDGSNFTLKIRSTKLEDSAMYFCASRPGTSNNYGYTFGSGTRLTVV.

The chain couples TRBV16 to TRBJ2-4; the D gene is possibly TRBD1 (5 bases). V lost 0 bases and J lost 3, with 9 bases in between. This CDR3 is built from 15 residues. CDR1 and CDR2 from the germline V gene are KGHSY and FQNENV. The CDR3 DNA is TGTGCCAGCAGCCAATCCCAGGGCGGCAAAAACATTCAGTACTTC. This codes for CASSQSQGGKNIQYF.

The count of this clone is one. The J gene is TRBJ1-3, the V gene TRBV28, with 7 bases lining up with TRBD1. This CDR3 comprises 18 residues. After removal of 2 bases from V and 0 bases from J, the junction contained 10 bases not matched to a gene. CDR1 is MDHEN and CDR2 is SYDVKM in the germline V gene. The DNA for the CDR3 is TGTGCCAGCAGTTTACTGGAGTCAGGGGGAATCTCTGGAAACACCATATATTTT. Its translation: CASSLLESGGISGNTIYF. Complete variable domain (other parts from reference TRBV28 and TRBJ1-3): DVKVTQSSRYLVKRTGEKVFLECVQDMDHENMFWYRQDPGLGLRLIYFSYDVKMKEKGDIPEGYSVSREKKERFSLILESASTNQTSMYLCASSLLESGGISGNTIYFGEGSWLTVV.

The chain combines TRBV7-3 with TRBJ2-2; a weak D match, TRBD2 (7 bases). Trimming took off 5 bases at V and 7 bases at J, with 26 bases between the two ends. The CDR3 totals 18 residues. Germline V gene sequence: CDR1 SGHTA, CDR2 FQGTGA. CDR3 sequence reads: CASSPGGRLAGDLGELFF. The DNA for the CDR3 is TGTGCCAGCAGCCCCGGGGGGCGGTTGGCGGGAGATCTCGGGGAGCTGTTTTTT.

V gene TRBV11-2 combines with J gene TRBJ2-1; tentative D call: TRBD1 (5 bases). Germline lookup yields CDR1 SGHAT and CDR2 FQNNGV. Trimming shortened V by 1 base and J by 7 bases, and 14 bases separated the two germline ends. The CDR3 has 15 residues. The CDR3 DNA reads TGTGCCAGCAGCTTAGTAGGCAGGGAACCTAATGAGCAGTTCTTC. Translation gives CASSLVGREPNEQFF.

Only one count was recorded for this clone. The chain combines TRBV4-3 with TRBJ1-2, with D perhaps TRBD1 (5 bases). Trimming took 0 bases from V and 4 from J, leaving 15 bases between them. CDR1 and CDR2 from the germline V gene are LGHNA and YSLEER. The CDR3 has 16 residues. This chain's CDR3 is CASSQEGAETFYGYTF. The CDR3 bases are TGCGCCAGCAGCCAAGAAGGGGCAGAAACATTCTATGGCTACACCTTC.

The chain links TRBV27 to TRBJ2-6, with D hard to call. The V end lost 1 base, the J end lost 0 bases, and 13 bases lay between the germline ends. Germline V CDR1 and CDR2: MNHEY, SMNVEV (reference sequence). The CDR3 is 18 amino acids. CDR3 DNA sequence: TGTGCCAGCAGTTTATGGTCGGTTTCTTCCTCTGGGGCCAACGTCCTGACTTTC. Its translation: CASSLWSVSSSGANVLTF.

Only one count was recorded for this clone. This chain joins TRBV6-1 and TRBJ2-7; D is possibly TRBD2 (6 bases). Trimming pared 5 bases from V and 4 bases from J, leaving 12 bases between. Germline loops: CDR1 MNHNS, CDR2 SASEGT. The CDR3 extends over 13 amino acids. CDR3 in DNA: TGTGCCAGCAGTCTTGGGACTCAATACGAGCAGTACTTC. Translating it yields CASSLGTQYEQYF.

J is TRBJ1-1 and V is TRBV30; no reliable D call. The V end was cut by 5 bases, the J end by 1 base, with 11 bases between. This CDR3 is built from 13 residues. Germline V lookup: CDR1 GTSNPN, CDR2 SVGIG (reference sequence). CDR3 region: CAWSGDGNTEAFF. The CDR3 region has the DNA TGTGCCTGGTCTGGAGATGGGAACACTGAAGCTTTCTTT.

CDR3 protein: CASSFLQGGSRPQHF. CDR3 nucleotides: TGTGCCAGCAGTTTTCTACAGGGCGGATCTCGGCCCCAGCATTTT. The gene calls are TRBV28 and TRBJ1-5, with a weak D call TRBD1 (6 bases). Trimming pared 3 bases from V and 9 bases from J, leaving 18 bases between. This CDR3 has 15 residues. Germline loops: CDR1 MDHEN, CDR2 SYDVKM.

This chain uses TRBV7-9 with TRBJ2-3, with D perhaps TRBD1 (6 bases). The CDR3 has 14 residues. V was shortened by 6 bases and J by 1 base, with 11 bases between the two germline ends. Germline V CDR1 and CDR2: SEHNR, FQNEAQ (reference sequence). The CDR3 is CASSVTGRTDTQYF. The CDR3 DNA follows: TGTGCCAGCAGTGTTACAGGGCGCACAGATACGCAGTATTTT.

The chain joins TRBV5-6 to TRBJ2-5; 10 nucleotides match TRBD2. Germline assignment: CDR1 SGHDT and CDR2 YYEEEE. V gave up 1 base and J gave up 5 bases; unmatched junction bases: 5. The CDR3 runs to 15 residues. CDR3 nucleotides: TGTGCCAGCAGCTTGAGGCTAGCGGGGGTGGAGACCCAGTACTTC. Its protein is CASSLRLAGVETQYF.